This T cell receptor (beta chain) was obtained from a study of cytomegalovirus exposure and HLA in healthy donors. Study-wide context: Among 350 to 500 genotyped donors, around 82% fell in the Caucasian-associated ancestry cluster. Study-level findings and limits: HLA allele associations emerged for some 16,000 TCR beta sequences in a later analysis, at 0.05 false discovery rate. According to a later analysis, most TCR beta chains associated with CMV appeared HLA-restricted.

PCR employed 60 Vbeta and 13 Jbeta primers. Assay used: immunoSEQ multiplex PCR; TCRdb lists only in-frame clones, some missing. The sample includes about 190,000 clones, about 86% seen only once; the top ten take roughly 2.1%. Details on this clone: The antigen remains undetermined.

Sequenced: PBMCs. The clonotype originates from a woman under 30 in good health and CMV-seropositive.

CDR3 sequence reads: CASSYRIENSGNTIYF. CDR3 nucleotide sequence: TGTGCCAGCAGTTACCGTATAGAGAACTCTGGAAACACCATATATTTT. The gene calls are TRBV6-5 and TRBJ1-3; D ambiguous. This CDR3 is built from 16 residues. Germline-derived CDR1 and CDR2 are MNHEY and SVGAGI. The V end was cut by 2 bases, the J end by 0 bases, with 11 bases between.